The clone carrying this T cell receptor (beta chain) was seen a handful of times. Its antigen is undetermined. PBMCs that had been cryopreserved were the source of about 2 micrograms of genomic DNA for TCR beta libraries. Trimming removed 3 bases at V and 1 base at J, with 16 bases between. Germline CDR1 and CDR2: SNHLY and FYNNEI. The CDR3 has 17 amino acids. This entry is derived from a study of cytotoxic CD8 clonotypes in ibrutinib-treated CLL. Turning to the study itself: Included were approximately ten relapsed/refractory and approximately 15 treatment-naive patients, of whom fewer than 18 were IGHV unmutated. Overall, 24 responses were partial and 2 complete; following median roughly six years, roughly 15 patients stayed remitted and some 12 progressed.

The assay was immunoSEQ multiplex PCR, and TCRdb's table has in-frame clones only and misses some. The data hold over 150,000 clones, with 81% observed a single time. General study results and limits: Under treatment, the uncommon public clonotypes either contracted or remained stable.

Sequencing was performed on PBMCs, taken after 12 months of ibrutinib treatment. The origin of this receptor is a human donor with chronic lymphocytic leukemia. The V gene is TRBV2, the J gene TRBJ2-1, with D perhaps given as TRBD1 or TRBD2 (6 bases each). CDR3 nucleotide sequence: TGTGCCAGCAGTGAGGTGGGCGGAGGGGGGTCCTACAATGAGCAGTTCTTC. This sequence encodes CASSEVGGGGSYNEQFF.